One and the same sample provided the 4 T cell receptor beta chains below, sequenced in a study of cytomegalovirus exposure and HLA in healthy donors. The PCR employed 60 Vbeta primers together with 13 Jbeta primers. TCRdb's table, derived via immunoSEQ multiplex PCR, lists solely in-frame clones and lacks some. The repertoire holds some 78,000 clones, approximately 80% seen once, with 20% to 25% in the top ten. Specimen: PBMCs. These receptors were obtained from a woman aged 45 to 65 in good health and CMV-seropositive.

The chain recombines TRBV14 with TRBJ1-1; D uncertain. The V gene's germline CDR1 is SGHDN and CDR2 FVKESK. The CDR3 loop spans 13 amino acids. Trimming removed 2 bases from V and 4 bases from J, with 8 bases in between. In DNA form, the CDR3 reads TGTGCCAGCAGCCAAATGCGCCGCACTGAAGCTTTCTTT. As protein: CASSQMRRTEAFF. Filled out from reference TRBV14 and TRBJ1-1, the complete variable domain reads EAGVTQFPSHSVIEKGQTVTLRCDPISGHDNLYWYRRVMGKEIKFLLHFVKESKQDESGMPNNRFLAERTGGTYSTLKVQPAELEDSGVYFCASSQMRRTEAFFGQGTRLTVV.

This chain joins TRBV5-1 and TRBJ2-1; TRBD2 matches at 14 bases. There are 16 residues in the CDR3. Germline V lookup: CDR1 SGHRS, CDR2 YFSETQ. V lost 7 bases and J lost 4; bases outside the gene matches: 7. This chain's CDR3 is CASARLAGGGYNEQFF. The CDR3 nucleotides are TGCGCCAGCGCTAGACTAGCGGGAGGGGGATACAATGAGCAGTTCTTC.

This sequence joins TRBV11-2 and TRBJ1-2; TRBD1 agrees at 9 bases. From germline, CDR1 is SGHAT and CDR2 FQNNGV. The CDR3 runs to 15 residues. V lost 5 bases to trimming and J lost 0 bases; unmatched junction nucleotides: 4. The CDR3 DNA is TGTGCCAGCAGCCGATGGGACAGGGCTAACTATGGCTACACCTTC. Translation gives CASSRWDRANYGYTF.

The gene calls are TRBV5-1 and TRBJ1-1; D not resolved. The CDR3 length is 13 residues. The germline CDR1 and CDR2 sequences are SGHRS and YFSETQ. V gave up 2 bases and J gave up 8 bases, with 13 bases separating them. The CDR3 protein is CASSFQTAGEAFF. The CDR3, as DNA: TGCGCCAGCAGCTTCCAAACAGCGGGGGAAGCTTTCTTT.